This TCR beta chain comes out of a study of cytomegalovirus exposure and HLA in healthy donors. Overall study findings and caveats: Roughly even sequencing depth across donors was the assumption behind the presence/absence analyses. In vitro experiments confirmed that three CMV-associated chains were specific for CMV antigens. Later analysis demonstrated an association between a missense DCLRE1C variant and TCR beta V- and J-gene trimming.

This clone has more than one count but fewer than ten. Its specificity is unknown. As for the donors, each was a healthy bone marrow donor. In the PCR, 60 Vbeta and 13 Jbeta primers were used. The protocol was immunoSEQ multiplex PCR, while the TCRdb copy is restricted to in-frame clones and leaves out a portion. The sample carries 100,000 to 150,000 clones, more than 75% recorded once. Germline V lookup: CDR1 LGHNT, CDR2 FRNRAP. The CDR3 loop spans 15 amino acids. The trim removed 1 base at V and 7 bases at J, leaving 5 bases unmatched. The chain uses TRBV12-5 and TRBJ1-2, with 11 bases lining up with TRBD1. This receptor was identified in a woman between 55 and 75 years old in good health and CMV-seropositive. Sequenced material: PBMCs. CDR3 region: CASGLGTGGAGGYTF. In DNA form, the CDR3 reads TGTGCTAGTGGTTTGGGGACAGGGGGCGCAGGTGGCTACACCTTC.